These T cell receptor beta chains were read from a single sample in a study of T cells in Graves' hyperthyroidism and ophthalmopathy. MiXCR, run by TCRdb on the multiplex PCR reads, gives a single entry per CDR3 protein. Of about 640,000 distinct CDR3 sequences listed, approximately 42% are singletons. The sequencing sample was made of peripheral blood or thyroid tissue (not recorded which). Receptors were obtained from an adult man with Graves' disease, either hyperthyroidism or ophthalmopathy (not recorded which). Both conserved end residues are part of each CDR3. A D gene is named only where the DNA matches it firmly. Part of the rows lack a size; the others show once, few, many or a class for expanded clones.

>few|TRBV7-1|-|TRBJ2-5
TGTGCCAGCAGCTCCCTGGCGCGAGAGACCCAGTACTTC
CASSSLARETQYF
>many|TRBV2|-|TRBJ1-5
TGTGCCAGCAGTCTGAGCTGGAATCAGCCCCAGCATTTT
CASSLSWNQPQHF
>many|TRBV7-9|-|TRBJ2-2
TGTGCCAGCAGCACCTACGGGGGCGGCGGGGAGCTGTTTTTT
CASSTYGGGGELFF
>-|TRBV24-1|-|TRBJ1-1
TGTGCCACCAGTGACTCGACTAGCGGGGACGGAACTGAAGCTTTCTTT
CATSDSTSGDGTEAFF
>-|TRBV20-1|TRBD2|TRBJ2-5
TGCAGTGCTAGGGTTAGCGGGGGCTTCCAAGAGACCCAGTACTTC
CSARVSGGFQETQYF
>many|TRBV15|-|TRBJ1-4
TGTGCCACCACCCCTGGACAGACAACTAATGAAAAACTGTTTTTT
CATTPGQTTNEKLFF
>-|TRBV7-9|-|TRBJ1-6
TGTGCCAGCAGCTTCCGGGACATCGGTAATTCACCCCTCCACTTT
CASSFRDIGNSPLHF
>many|TRBV29-1|-|TRBJ1-4
TGCAGCGTTGCCTGGATAACGGGGGAAAAACTGTTTTTT
CSVAWITGEKLFF
>-|TRBV19|TRBD2|TRBJ2-7
TGTGCCAGTAGCGAGGGACTAGTAAACTACGAGCAGTACTTC
CASSEGLVNYEQYF
>few|TRBV2|-|TRBJ2-7
TGTGCCAGCAGTGAAGAAGCCGCATACGAGCAGTACTTC
CASSEEAAYEQYF
>few|TRBV6-5|-|TRBJ2-7
TGTGCCAGCGGGTTCGCCGAGCAGTACTTC
CASGFAEQYF
>few|TRBV7-9|-|TRBJ1-2
TGTGCCAGCAGCTTGGCCCCACAACGGGGCTACACCTTC
CASSLAPQRGYTF
>-|TRBV29-1|TRBD1|TRBJ1-5
TGCAGCGTCGCCGCAGGGGGGAAGTCTGGTCAGCATTTT
CSVAAGGKSGQHF
>-|TRBV19|TRBD1|TRBJ1-6
TGTGCCAGCACCGGGACAGGGCTTTCACCCCTCCACTTT
CASTGTGLSPLHF
>many|TRBV7-2|-|TRBJ1-2
TGTGCCAGCAGCGCGGACGGATCTAACTATGGCTACACCTTC
CASSADGSNYGYTF
>-|TRBV20-1|TRBD1|TRBJ1-5
TGCAGTGCTACCCGGGACAGGGGGCGAGGTCAGCCCCAGCATTTT
CSATRDRGRGQPQHF
>many|TRBV29-1|-|TRBJ2-7
TGCAGCGTTGTGGCGGATAAGGTGGGGGAGCAGTACTTC
CSVVADKVGEQYF
>many|TRBV10-3|TRBD1|TRBJ1-5
TGTGCCATCAGTGAGCAGGGGGCCAATCAGCCCCAGCATTTT
CAISEQGANQPQHF
>-|TRBV10-2|-|TRBJ1-4
TGTGCCATCAGTGAGTCTGACGGCAGGAGGGAAAAACTGTTTTTT
CAISESDGRREKLFF
>many|TRBV15|-|TRBJ2-5
TGTGCCACCAGCAGAGGTCATCTAGGCCCGGAGACCCAGTACTTC
CATSRGHLGPETQYF
>few|TRBV6-1|-|TRBJ2-6
TGTGCCAGCAGTTTATATAGCTCTGGGGCCAACGTCCTGACTTTC
CASSLYSSGANVLTF
>-|TRBV29-1|TRBD1|TRBJ2-7
TGCAGCCCGACCAGACGGGACAGGGCCTACGAGCAGTACTTC
CSPTRRDRAYEQYF
>many|TRBV7-9|TRBD1|TRBJ1-2
TGTGCCAGCAGCTTATCAGGGGGCGGCGTTGGCTACACCTTC
CASSLSGGGVGYTF
>many|TRBV20-1|TRBD1|TRBJ1-5
TGCAGTGCTAGGGAGGACAGGAATCAGCCCCAGCATTTT
CSAREDRNQPQHF
>-|TRBV6-1|TRBD1|TRBJ1-1
TGTGCCAGCAGTCCACGACAGGGGGTGGTATCGAACACTGAAGCTTTCTTT
CASSPRQGVVSNTEAFF
>few|TRBV20-1|-|TRBJ1-5
TGCAGTGCTAGAGTAGGGGGTACCAATCAGCCCCAGCATTTT
CSARVGGTNQPQHF
>-|TRBV20-1|-|TRBJ2-7
TGCAGTGCTAGACAGGGTGGACTCGAGCAGTACTTC
CSARQGGLEQYF
>many|TRBV24-1|-|TRBJ1-1
TGTGCCACCAGTGATTGGGGTACCGGCGGAGCTTTCTTT
CATSDWGTGGAFF
>-|TRBV25-1|-|TRBJ1-4
TGTGCCAGCAGTGAGCCCAGGGGCCTTACTCAGGGTTGGACTGAAAAACTGTTTTTT
CASSEPRGLTQGWTEKLFF
>few|TRBV2|TRBD1|TRBJ2-2
TGTGCCAGCAGTGAAGTAGGGACAGACACCGGGGAGCTGTTTTTT
CASSEVGTDTGELFF
>-|TRBV12-3/TRBV12-4|-|TRBJ1-6
TGTGCCAGCACCCCTTCGGGCACAGCTAATTCACCCCTCCACTTT
CASTPSGTANSPLHF
>-|TRBV6-1|-|TRBJ1-2
TGTGCCAGCAGTTTATCCGAGCGGTATGGCTACACCTTC
CASSLSERYGYTF
>few|TRBV20-1|-|TRBJ1-1
TGCAGTGCTAGTTCCCCGTCGCTAGAAGCTTTCTTT
CSASSPSLEAFF
>many|TRBV14|-|TRBJ1-2
TGTGCCAGCAGCCAAGCAGGGGTCTATGGCTACACCTTC
CASSQAGVYGYTF
>many|TRBV19|-|TRBJ2-7
TGTGCCAGTAGGACTGTCCACAGGTCACACGAGCAGTACTTC
CASRTVHRSHEQYF
>many|TRBV7-9|-|TRBJ2-5
TGTGCCAGCAGCTTAGGTGGGGGAACTAGTGAGACCCAGTACTTC
CASSLGGGTSETQYF
>few|TRBV19|-|TRBJ1-1
TGTGCCAGTAGTATCCAGAGTTCTGAAGCTTTCTTT
CASSIQSSEAFF
>many|TRBV19|TRBD1|TRBJ1-2
TGTGCCAGTAGTATACAAGGGGGCGTCGGCTATGGCTACACCTTC
CASSIQGGVGYGYTF
>few|TRBV5-1|-|TRBJ1-1
TGCGCCAGCAGCTTGGGCCCGGACGGGGGGGAAGCTTTCTTT
CASSLGPDGGEAFF
>many|TRBV10-3|-|TRBJ2-6
TGTGCCATCAGCCCCTCGCCCCTGTCTGGGGCCAACGTCCTGACTTTC
CAISPSPLSGANVLTF
>-|TRBV2|-|TRBJ1-5
TGTGCCAGCAGTGAAGAGAGGGGGGTAGGTCAGCCCCAGCATTTT
CASSEERGVGQPQHF
>many|TRBV9|TRBD2|TRBJ2-7
TGTGCCAGCAGCGAACTAGCGGGGGGGAGGGAGCAGTACTTC
CASSELAGGREQYF
>-|TRBV5-1|-|TRBJ1-2
TGCACCAGCAGAGGGGCCCCAGGGTCTCTTGGCTACACCTTC
CTSRGAPGSLGYTF
>-|TRBV11-1|-|TRBJ2-5
TGTGCCAGCAGCTTGGTTAGCGTCCAAAAAGAGACCCAGTACTTC
CASSLVSVQKETQYF
>-|TRBV6-1|-|TRBJ1-1
TGTGCCAGCAGCCGCCGACAGATATCCGGCACTGAAGCTTTCTTT
CASSRRQISGTEAFF
>many|TRBV10-3|TRBD2|TRBJ2-2
TGTGCCATCGGACTAGCGGGGCGGAACACCGGGGAGCTGTTTTTT
CAIGLAGRNTGELFF
>many|TRBV7-2|-|TRBJ2-5
TGTGCCAGCAGCTCGGGACCCGAAGGGGGGCGAGGTCGAGAGACCCAGTACTTC
CASSSGPEGGRGRETQYF
>-|TRBV7-6|TRBD2|TRBJ2-7
TGTGCCAGCAGCACCGGGACTAGCTTCCACGAGCAGTACTTC
CASSTGTSFHEQYF
>-|TRBV15|TRBD1|TRBJ2-1
TGTGCCACCAGCGGAAGAATTCAGGGGGCTAGGTACAATGAGCAGTTCTTC
CATSGRIQGARYNEQFF
>-|TRBV10-3|TRBD2|TRBJ2-7
TGTGCCATCAGTGAGTCGGATCCGGGGAGGGTTTCCTACGAGCAGTACTTC
CAISESDPGRVSYEQYF
>-|TRBV11-2|TRBD1|TRBJ1-2
TGTGCCAGCAGCCACGGGACAGACGGTTATGGCTACACCTTC
CASSHGTDGYGYTF
>-|TRBV20-1|TRBD1|TRBJ2-2
TGCAGTGCTAGAGGAGGGACAGGGGTGACCGGGGAGCTGTTTTTT
CSARGGTGVTGELFF
>-|TRBV15|TRBD1|TRBJ1-5
TGTGCCACCAGCCCGGACAGGGAGGCTCAGCCCCAGCATTTT
CATSPDREAQPQHF
>many|TRBV2|-|TRBJ2-5
TGTGCCAGCAACTCCGGGACGCGGCAAGAGACCCAGTACTTC
CASNSGTRQETQYF
>many|TRBV2|-|TRBJ1-2
TGTGCCAGCTCAGGGCATGGCTACACCTTC
CASSGHGYTF